The sequence of this T cell receptor (beta chain) was determined in a study of shared clonotypes between healthy human individuals. Notes on the study in general: In contrast to clonotypes shared by all four donors, non-shared clonotypes had lower generation probabilities. Four donors had 5% to 6.5% of their naive CD4 clonotypes in common. Generally, estimated richness proved larger in naive subsets than it did in memory subsets.

Details on this clone: Its antigen is currently unknown.

Produced via immunoSEQ multiplex PCR; TCRdb's table is partial and in-frame only. This table holds about 2.2 million clones, about 92% found once. The germline gives CDR1 PRHDT, CDR2 FYEKMQ (reference sequence). V lost 0 bases and J lost 2, with 7 bases in between. CDR3 size: 14 residues. The naive CD8 fraction comprised CD45RO-negative cells positively selected for CCR7 and excluded terminally differentiated effector memory CD45RA+ cells. Sequencing was done on a sample of naive CD8+ T cells from PBMCs. This rearrangement joins TRBV13 to TRBJ1-2; the D is unclear. The receptor was isolated from a man aged 18-30 years in good health. Some clones in this sample may be carry-over from other donors' samples. The CDR3 loop is CASSLGRNNYGYTF. CDR3 sequence (DNA): TGTGCCAGCAGCTTAGGCAGGAACAACTATGGCTACACCTTC.